The 24 T cell receptor beta chains in this list originate from one sample, sequenced in a study of control samples from healthy donors and cancer patients. Libraries were prepared by immunoSEQ multiplex PCR; TCRdb keeps only in-frame clonotypes and omits some of them. The data hold about 170,000 clones, with approximately 90% observed a single time. Sequenced: blood. The receptors were gathered from a man younger than 45 in good health.

This chain joins TRBV6-6 and TRBJ1-5, with D possibly TRBD1 on 5 matching bases. V was shortened by 4 bases and J by 4 bases, with 11 bases between the two germline ends. Germline CDR1 reads MNHNY; CDR2 reads SVGAGI (reference sequence). The CDR3 loop spans 14 amino acids. The CDR3 spells CASSFTGGNQPQHF. The CDR3 nucleotides are TGTGCCAGCAGTTTCACAGGTGGAAATCAGCCCCAGCATTTT.

This sequence joins TRBV6-1 and TRBJ2-7; D is perhaps TRBD2 (5 bases). The CDR3 is 13 residues long. V lost 2 bases, J lost 4 bases, and 9 bases lay in between. Germline-derived CDR1 and CDR2 are MNHNS and SASEGT. The CDR3 here is CASSEHGDYEQYF. In DNA form, the CDR3 reads TGTGCCAGCAGTGAACACGGGGATTACGAGCAGTACTTC.

The chain combines TRBV19 with TRBJ2-1; no firm D call. V was clipped by 3 bases and J by 10 bases, with 7 bases between them. The CDR3 length is 11 residues. Germline V CDR1 and CDR2: LNHDA, SQIVND (reference sequence). CDR3 coding DNA: TGTGCCAGTAGTATTGCACTAGAGCAGTTCTTC. Its translation: CASSIALEQFF.

The chain carries TRBV28 and TRBJ1-6; a possible D gene is TRBD1 (5 bases). This CDR3 has 14 residues. The V gene's germline CDR1 is MDHEN and CDR2 SYDVKM. With 6 bases removed from V and 8 bases from J, the gap between germline ends came to 14 bases. The DNA for the CDR3 is TGTGCCAGCAGAGGGGAGGTTCGGGATTCACCCCTCCACTTT. Residues: CASRGEVRDSPLHF.

The CDR3 bases are TGTGCCAGCAGTTTTCCGGGCCGATCCTACGAGCAGTACTTC. Protein: CASSFPGRSYEQYF. The chain combines TRBV5-4 with TRBJ2-7; D unresolved. Looked up from germline, CDR1 is SGHNT and CDR2 is YYREEE (reference sequence). The CDR3 has 14 amino acids. V was pared by 5 bases and J by 1 base, with 13 bases between.

V gene TRBV6-4 combines with J gene TRBJ1-2; D might be TRBD1 (5 bases). Trimming took off 10 bases at V and 4 bases at J, with 19 bases between the two ends. CDR1 is MRHNA, CDR2 SNTAGT, per germline. The CDR3 has 14 residues. The CDR3 spells CATVTLRDPYGYTF. For the CDR3, the DNA is TGTGCCACCGTTACCCTCAGGGACCCCTATGGCTACACCTTC.

The chain combines TRBV6-1 with TRBJ1-1; no firm D call. CDR1 is MNHNS, CDR2 SASEGT, per germline. The CDR3 extends over 14 amino acids. V was pared by 2 bases and J by 2 bases, with 9 bases between. The CDR3 nucleotides are TGTGCCAGCAGTGAATTGGACCGTAACACTGAAGCTTTCTTT. Residues: CASSELDRNTEAFF.

The chain joins TRBV7-9 to TRBJ2-2, with D possibly called TRBD1 or TRBD2 (5 bases each). V lost 4 bases and J 10 bases, leaving 19 bases between the germline ends. This CDR3 is 15 amino acids long. In germline, CDR1 is SEHNR, CDR2 FQNEAQ (reference sequence). The CDR3 here is CASSSSRLGTPELFF. DNA of the CDR3: TGTGCCAGCAGCTCCTCACGACTCGGGACCCCGGAGCTGTTTTTT.

This clone has a handful of counts. The rearrangement joins TRBV19 to TRBJ1-2; 7 bases are a match to TRBD1. V dropped 8 bases and J dropped 5; count of bases not matched to a gene: 8. There are 13 residues in the CDR3. CDR1 LNHDA and CDR2 SQIVND come from the germline V gene (reference sequence). The CDR3: CASFQGGGYGYTF. CDR3 bases: TGTGCCAGTTTCCAAGGGGGCGGATATGGCTACACCTTC.

This clone has more than one count but fewer than ten. J is TRBJ1-2 and V is TRBV7-2; maybe TRBD1 (5 bases). The CDR3 consists of 16 residues. V was pared by 5 bases and J by 4 bases, with 20 bases between. The germline CDR1 and CDR2 sequences are SGHTA and FQGNSA. The CDR3 DNA reads TGTGCCAGCAGCCTAGTCGGGGCAGGTAGAGGCTATGGCTACACCTTC. Translation: CASSLVGAGRGYGYTF.

This clone was seen only a few times. The J gene is TRBJ2-1, the V gene TRBV5-4, with TRBD2 as a possible D gene (6 bases). V gave up 4 bases and J gave up 6 bases, with 23 bases separating them. Germline loops: CDR1 SGHNT, CDR2 YYREEE (reference sequence). CDR3 size: 17 residues. CDR3: CASSRSSTAGSGNEQFF. Written as DNA, the CDR3 is TGTGCCAGCAGCCGAAGTTCTACGGCGGGATCAGGCAATGAGCAGTTCTTC.

The CDR3 loop reads CASSTGLSGNTIYF. In DNA, the CDR3 is TGTGCCAGCTCAACGGGACTGTCTGGAAACACCATATATTTT. The genes are TRBV18 and TRBJ1-3; D possibly corresponds to TRBD1 (5 bases). The V gene's germline CDR1 is KGHSH and CDR2 LQKENI. The CDR3 contains 14 residues. The germline V and J ends were trimmed by 5 bases and 1 base, with 9 bases remaining between them.

The chain couples TRBV7-9 to TRBJ2-5; the D gene could be TRBD1 or TRBD2 (5 bases each). The CDR3 extends over 15 amino acids. Germline V lookup: CDR1 SEHNR, CDR2 FQNEAQ (reference sequence). V shed 4 bases and J shed 1 base, with 13 bases lying between them. Here the CDR3 DNA reads TGTGCCAGCAGCTCTAGCTGGGACGGCCAAGAGACCCAGTACTTC. It encodes CASSSSWDGQETQYF.

This clone has only one observation. The chain recombines TRBV10-3 with TRBJ2-1; D gene unclear. The CDR3 is 14 residues long. Germline-derived CDR1 and CDR2 are ENHRY and SYGVKD. V lost 6 bases to trimming and J lost 12 bases, with 21 bases between them. CDR3: CAIRVDGDIHAQFF. For the CDR3, the DNA is TGTGCCATCAGAGTGGACGGAGATATTCACGCGCAGTTCTTC.

V and J are TRBV5-1 and TRBJ2-7; a weak D match, TRBD1 (6 bases). Looked up from germline, CDR1 is SGHRS and CDR2 is YFSETQ. V lost 2 bases and J 2 bases, leaving 14 bases between the germline ends. There are 15 residues in the CDR3. The chain's CDR3 is CASSFRSGTTYEQYF. The CDR3 DNA reads as TGCGCCAGCAGCTTTCGGTCAGGGACAACCTACGAGCAGTACTTC.

The V call is TRBV20-1, the J call TRBJ2-1; the D call may be TRBD1 or TRBD2 (6 bases each). Trimming cost V 5 bases and J 13 bases, with 15 bases left between them. CDR1 is DFQATT, CDR2 SNEGSKA, per germline (reference sequence). This CDR3 spans 11 amino acids. As DNA, the CDR3 is TGCAGTGCTCCTCTCCGGGGGCTTCAGTTCTTC. Translation: CSAPLRGLQFF.

This chain joins TRBV19 and TRBJ2-1; the match to TRBD1 covers 7 bases. The V gene's germline CDR1 is LNHDA and CDR2 SQIVND (reference sequence). The CDR3 totals 14 residues. Trimming took 5 bases from V and 9 from J; bases not matched to a gene: 10. CDR3 DNA: TGTGCCAGTAGTGATGGACAGGTACAGGGTGAGCAGTTCTTC. It is translated as CASSDGQVQGEQFF.

The chain couples TRBV6-5 to TRBJ2-3, with no clear D. The CDR3 is made up of 11 amino acids. Looked up from germline, CDR1 is MNHEY and CDR2 is SVGAGI. Trimming removed 7 bases from V and 4 bases from J, with 6 bases in between. The CDR3 region has the DNA TGTGCCAGCAAAACAGCAGATACGCAGTATTTT. Protein sequence: CASKTADTQYF.

V and J are TRBV2 and TRBJ1-1; D is possibly TRBD1 (6 bases). The CDR3 loop spans 15 amino acids. Germline V gene data show CDR1 as SNHLY and CDR2 as FYNNEI. Deletions cut 8 bases from V and 4 bases from J, with 20 bases between. CDR3 coding DNA: TGTGCCAGCCGGGGGGGGGCAGGGTTGACCACTGAAGCTTTCTTT. Its protein is CASRGGAGLTTEAFF. Full variable domain (rest looked up from reference TRBV2 and TRBJ1-1): EPEVTQTPSHQVTQMGQEVILRCVPISNHLYFYWYRQILGQKVEFLVSFYNNEISEKSEIFDDQFSVERPDGSNFTLKIRSTKLEDSAMYFCASRGGAGLTTEAFFGQGTRLTVV.

The V call is TRBV3-1 (or the pseudogene TRBV3-2), the J call TRBJ2-1, with 8 bases identical to TRBD2. This CDR3 comprises 16 residues. V lost 4 bases, J lost 7 bases, and 12 bases stayed unmatched. Germline values: CDR1 LGHDT, CDR2 YNNKEL (reference sequence). The CDR3 loop reads CASSLTSGPLRNEQFF. The CDR3 coding sequence is TGTGCCAGCAGCCTCACTAGCGGACCCCTGAGGAATGAGCAGTTCTTC.

This sequence joins TRBV27 and TRBJ2-2, with D hard to call. There are 12 residues in the CDR3. Trimming shortened V by 6 bases and J by 4 bases, and 6 bases separated the two germline ends. Looked up from germline, CDR1 is MNHEY and CDR2 is SMNVEV (reference sequence). The DNA of the CDR3 is TGTGCCAGCAGCTACATCACCGGGGAGCTGTTTTTT. This translates into CASSYITGELFF.

The chain recombines TRBV5-1 with TRBJ2-3; 7 bases match TRBD2. The CDR3 covers 15 residues. In germline, CDR1 is SGHRS, CDR2 YFSETQ. V trimming: 0 bases; J trimming: 1 base; junction bases outside the gene matches: 2. CDR3 sequence (DNA): TGCGCCAGCAGCTTGGGCGGGAGTGGCACAGATACGCAGTATTTT. This gives the protein CASSLGGSGTDTQYF.

This chain connects TRBV5-1 to TRBJ2-6; no firm D call. The CDR3 consists of 19 residues. Germline V gene lookup returns CDR1 SGHRS and CDR2 YFSETQ. V was shortened by 2 bases and J by 2 bases, with 20 bases between the two germline ends. The CDR3 reads CASSLLTFVFGTGANVLTF. Here the CDR3 DNA reads TGCGCCAGCAGCTTACTGACGTTCGTTTTTGGAACTGGGGCCAACGTCCTGACTTTC.

V and J are TRBV9 and TRBJ1-6; D unresolved. V shed 4 bases and J shed 5 bases, with 13 bases lying between them. This CDR3 has 15 amino acids. Germline loops: CDR1 SGDLS, CDR2 YYNGEE. Written as DNA, the CDR3 is TGTGCCAGCAGCTCCTCAGGTGGCCATAATTCACCCCTCCACTTT. Translated: CASSSSGGHNSPLHF.